These 10 T cell receptor beta chains were sequenced from one sample in a study of cytomegalovirus exposure and HLA in healthy donors (dated by TCRdb to the late 2010s). The library relied on the immunoSEQ multiplex PCR assay. For the multiplex PCR, a mixture combining 60 forward primers for TCR Vbeta segments and 13 reverse primers for TCR Jbeta segments was used. TCRdb provides this immuneACCESS table in a form limited to in-frame rearrangements. Some clones are lacking; in checked studies, under half of them reflect an unresolved V gene, and why the rest are absent is not known. For this sample the table gives more than 130,000 clones, of which more than 60% were detected only once. Roughly 2.8% of the sample is taken by the ten largest. Sequencing was performed on PBMCs. The origin of the receptors is a male donor in good health and CMV-seronegative.

The chain is built from TRBV5-1 and TRBJ2-7; D may be TRBD1 (5 bases). The CDR3 is made up of 13 amino acids. Germline assignment: CDR1 SGHRS and CDR2 YFSETQ. V was shortened by 5 bases and J by 2 bases, with 11 bases between the two germline ends. CDR3 loop: CASRQDITYEQYF. As DNA, the CDR3 is TGCGCCAGCAGACAGGACATAACCTACGAGCAGTACTTC.

This chain connects TRBV18 to TRBJ2-3; 11 positions agree with TRBD1. The CDR3 consists of 15 residues. Germline V gene data show CDR1 as KGHSH and CDR2 as LQKENI. Trimming took 3 bases from V and 4 from J; bases not matched to a gene: 3. The CDR3 protein is CASSPGTGGADTQYF. DNA of the CDR3: TGTGCCAGCTCACCCGGGACAGGGGGGGCAGATACGCAGTATTTT.

The chain is built from TRBV19 and TRBJ2-1; 7 bases are a match to TRBD1. CDR1 is LNHDA, CDR2 SQIVND, per germline (reference sequence). CDR3 size: 14 residues. Germline trimming cut 8 bases from V and 10 bases from J; bases unmatched to any gene: 14. CDR3 amino acids: CASGDRDVAKEQFF. Here the CDR3 DNA reads TGTGCCAGTGGAGACAGGGACGTGGCGAAGGAGCAGTTCTTC.

This chain uses TRBV30 with TRBJ2-1, with 10 positions matching TRBD2. V trimming: 5 bases; J trimming: 7 bases; junction bases outside the gene matches: 17. The CDR3 extends over 17 amino acids. Germline V gives CDR1 GTSNPN, CDR2 SVGIG (reference sequence). In DNA form, the CDR3 reads TGTGCCTGGCGTCCTGGGACTAGCGCCCCGCAGGGGAATGAGCAGTTCTTC. This translates into CAWRPGTSAPQGNEQFF.

The chain uses TRBV9 and TRBJ2-1; TRBD2 agrees at 8 bases. Germline CDR1 is SGDLS and CDR2 is YYNGEE. The CDR3 contains 15 residues. The V gene end was trimmed by 5 bases and the J gene end by 8 bases; junction bases not matched to a gene: 12. The CDR3 sequence: CASSDAGGQLDEQFF. The CDR3 DNA reads TGTGCCAGCAGTGATGCGGGGGGCCAGTTGGATGAGCAGTTCTTC.

This clone was seen a few times. The V and J genes are TRBV10-2 and TRBJ2-3; 16 bases line up with TRBD2. CDR3 size: 16 residues. The trim removed 6 bases at V and 6 bases at J, leaving 6 bases unmatched. Germline V gives CDR1 WSHSY, CDR2 SAAADI. CDR3 region: CASRGTSGRALDTQYF. CDR3 DNA sequence: TGCGCCAGCAGGGGGACTAGCGGGAGGGCCTTGGATACGCAGTATTTT.

This sequence joins TRBV7-8 and TRBJ1-4; no clear D gene. The CDR3 runs 14 residues. Germline V gene data show CDR1 as SGHVS and CDR2 as FQNEAQ. V lost 5 bases to trimming and J lost 0 bases, with 7 bases between them. CDR3 amino acids: CASSLSATNEKLFF. CDR3 DNA sequence: TGTGCCAGCAGCCTGTCTGCAACTAATGAAAAACTGTTTTTT.

The rearrangement uses TRBV19 and TRBJ1-1; weak D call: TRBD1 (6 bases). CDR3 size: 14 residues. V lost 5 bases to trimming and J lost 0 bases, with 10 bases between them. Germline V gene lookup returns CDR1 LNHDA and CDR2 SQIVND (reference sequence). The CDR3 here is CASSPGVMNTEAFF. CDR3 nucleotide sequence: TGTGCCAGTAGTCCAGGGGTTATGAACACTGAAGCTTTCTTT.

The rearrangement uses TRBV6-4 and TRBJ2-3, with TRBD2 matching 13 bases. The CDR3 loop spans 16 amino acids. Germline CDR1 and CDR2: MRHNA and SNTAGT. V gave up 6 bases and J gave up 9 bases; unmatched junction bases: 12. The CDR3 reads CASRPHGLAGEGTQYF. In nucleotides, the CDR3 is TGTGCCAGCAGACCTCACGGACTAGCGGGGGAGGGGACGCAGTATTTT.

The chain recombines TRBV5-1 with TRBJ1-1, with a possible D match to TRBD1 (5 bases). The CDR3 is made up of 15 amino acids. The V end was cut by 0 bases, the J end by 3 bases, with 12 bases between. From germline, CDR1 is SGHRS and CDR2 YFSETQ. CDR3 coding DNA: TGCGCCAGCAGCTTGGTAGGGGAAGGGGACACTGAAGCTTTCTTT. Amino acid sequence: CASSLVGEGDTEAFF.